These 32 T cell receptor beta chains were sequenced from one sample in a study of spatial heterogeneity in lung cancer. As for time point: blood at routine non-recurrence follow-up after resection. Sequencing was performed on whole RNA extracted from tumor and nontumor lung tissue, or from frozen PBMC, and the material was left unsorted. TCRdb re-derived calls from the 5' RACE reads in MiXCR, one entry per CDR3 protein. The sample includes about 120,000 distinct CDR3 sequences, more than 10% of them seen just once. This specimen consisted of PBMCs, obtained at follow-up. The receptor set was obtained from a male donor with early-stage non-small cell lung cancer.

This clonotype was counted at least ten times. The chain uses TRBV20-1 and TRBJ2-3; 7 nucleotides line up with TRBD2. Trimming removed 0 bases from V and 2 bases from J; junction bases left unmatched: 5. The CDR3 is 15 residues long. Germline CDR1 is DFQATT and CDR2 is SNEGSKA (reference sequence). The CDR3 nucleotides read TGCAGTGCTAGAGATTGGCGGGGGAACACAGATACGCAGTATTTT. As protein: CSARDWRGNTDTQYF.

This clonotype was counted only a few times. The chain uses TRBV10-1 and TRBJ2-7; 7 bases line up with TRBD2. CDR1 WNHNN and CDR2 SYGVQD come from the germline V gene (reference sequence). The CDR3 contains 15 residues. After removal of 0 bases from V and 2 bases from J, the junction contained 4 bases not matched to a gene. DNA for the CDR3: TGCGCCAGCAGTGAGTCCGGGACTACCACCTACGAGCAGTACTTC. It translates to CASSESGTTTYEQYF.

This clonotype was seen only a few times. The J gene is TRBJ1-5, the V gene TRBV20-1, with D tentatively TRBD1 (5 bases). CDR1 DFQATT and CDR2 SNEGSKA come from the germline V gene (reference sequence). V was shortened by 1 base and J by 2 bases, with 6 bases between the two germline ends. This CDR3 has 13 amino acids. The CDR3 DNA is TGCAGTGCTAGAGGAGGGGGCAATCAGCCCCAGCATTTT. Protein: CSARGGGNQPQHF.

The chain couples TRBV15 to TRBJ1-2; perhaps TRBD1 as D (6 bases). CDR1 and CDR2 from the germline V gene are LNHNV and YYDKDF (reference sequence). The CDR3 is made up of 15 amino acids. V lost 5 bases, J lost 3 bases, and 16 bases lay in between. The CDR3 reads CATSGQGLSHYGYTF. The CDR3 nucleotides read TGTGCCACCAGCGGCCAGGGGCTCTCTCACTATGGCTACACCTTC.

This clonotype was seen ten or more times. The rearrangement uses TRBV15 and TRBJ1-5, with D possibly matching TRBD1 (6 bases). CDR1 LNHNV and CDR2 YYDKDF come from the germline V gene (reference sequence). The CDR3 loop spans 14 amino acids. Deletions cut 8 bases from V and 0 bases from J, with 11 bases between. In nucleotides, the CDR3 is TGTGCCACCGGTCAGGGGAATAGCAATCAGCCCCAGCATTTT. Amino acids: CATGQGNSNQPQHF.

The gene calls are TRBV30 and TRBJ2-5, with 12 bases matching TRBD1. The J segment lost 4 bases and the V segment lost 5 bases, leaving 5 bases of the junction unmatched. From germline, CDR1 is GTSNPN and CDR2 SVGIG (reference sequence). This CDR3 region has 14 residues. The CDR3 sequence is CAWGDRGLLETQYF. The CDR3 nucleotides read TGTGCCTGGGGGGACAGGGGGCTTCTAGAGACCCAGTACTTC.

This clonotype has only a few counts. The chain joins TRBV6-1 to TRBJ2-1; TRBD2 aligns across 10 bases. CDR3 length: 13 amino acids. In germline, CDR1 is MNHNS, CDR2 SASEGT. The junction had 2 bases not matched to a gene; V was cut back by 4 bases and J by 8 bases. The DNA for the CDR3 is TGTGCCAGCAGTGTAGGACTAGCGGATGAGCAGTTCTTC. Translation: CASSVGLADEQFF.

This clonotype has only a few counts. The CDR3 DNA reads as TGTGCCACGGGTAGGGGACCAACTAATGAAAAACTGTTTTTT. The encoded protein is CATGRGPTNEKLFF. This chain uses TRBV6-1 with TRBJ1-4; D is possibly TRBD1 (5 bases). The length of the CDR3 is 14 residues. Germline V lookup: CDR1 MNHNS, CDR2 SASEGT. The V end lost 10 bases, the J end lost 0 bases, and 12 bases lay between the germline ends.

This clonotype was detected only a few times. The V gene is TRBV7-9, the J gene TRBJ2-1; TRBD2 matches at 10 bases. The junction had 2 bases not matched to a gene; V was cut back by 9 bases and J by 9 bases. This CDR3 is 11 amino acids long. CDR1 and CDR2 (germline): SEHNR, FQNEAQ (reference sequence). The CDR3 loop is CARLAGTEQFF. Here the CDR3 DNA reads TGTGCCAGACTAGCGGGGACTGAGCAGTTCTTC. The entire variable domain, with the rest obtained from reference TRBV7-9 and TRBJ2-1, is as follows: DTGVSQNPRHKITKRGQNVTFRCDPISEHNRLYWYRQTLGQGPEFLTYFQNEAQLEKSRLLSDRFSAERPKGSFSTLEIQRTEQGDSAMYLCARLAGTEQFFGPGTRLTVL.

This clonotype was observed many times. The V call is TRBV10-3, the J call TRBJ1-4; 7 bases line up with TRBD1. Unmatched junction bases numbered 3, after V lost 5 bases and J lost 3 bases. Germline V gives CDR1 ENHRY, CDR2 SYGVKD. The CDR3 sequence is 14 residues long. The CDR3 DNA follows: TGTGCCATCAGTCGGGACAGAGCTAATGAAAAACTGTTTTTT. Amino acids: CAISRDRANEKLFF.

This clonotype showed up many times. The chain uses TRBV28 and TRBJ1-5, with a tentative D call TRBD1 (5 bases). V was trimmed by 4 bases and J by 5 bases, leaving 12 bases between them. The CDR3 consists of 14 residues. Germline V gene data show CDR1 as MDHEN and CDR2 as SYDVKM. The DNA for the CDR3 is TGTGCCAGCAGTTACGGGGGACTTGATCAGCCCCAGCATTTT. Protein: CASSYGGLDQPQHF.

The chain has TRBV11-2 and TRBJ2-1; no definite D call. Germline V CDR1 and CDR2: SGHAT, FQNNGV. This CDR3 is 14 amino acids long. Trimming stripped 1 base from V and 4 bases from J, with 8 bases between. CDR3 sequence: CASSLARFYNEQFF. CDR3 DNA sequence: TGTGCCAGCAGCTTAGCACGGTTTTACAATGAGCAGTTCTTC.

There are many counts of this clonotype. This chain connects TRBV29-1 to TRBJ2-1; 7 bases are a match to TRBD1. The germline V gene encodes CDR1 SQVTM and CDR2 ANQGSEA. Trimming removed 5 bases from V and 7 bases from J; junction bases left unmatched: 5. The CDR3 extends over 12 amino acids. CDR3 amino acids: CSVRQGRNEQFF. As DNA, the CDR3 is TGCAGCGTTAGACAGGGAAGGAATGAGCAGTTCTTC.

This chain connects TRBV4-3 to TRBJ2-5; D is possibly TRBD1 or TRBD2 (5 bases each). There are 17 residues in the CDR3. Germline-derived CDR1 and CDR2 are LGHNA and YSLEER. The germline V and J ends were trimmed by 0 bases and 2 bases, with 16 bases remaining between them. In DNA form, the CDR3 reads TGCGCCAGCAGCCAAGATTGGGGACGGAGCGGTCAAGAGACCCAGTACTTC. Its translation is CASSQDWGRSGQETQYF.

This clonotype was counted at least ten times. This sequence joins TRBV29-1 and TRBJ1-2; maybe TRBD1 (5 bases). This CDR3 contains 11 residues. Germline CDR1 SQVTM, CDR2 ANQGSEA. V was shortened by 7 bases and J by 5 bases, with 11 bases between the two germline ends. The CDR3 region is CSASGAYGYTF. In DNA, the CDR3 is TGCAGCGCTTCCGGGGCGTATGGCTACACCTTC.

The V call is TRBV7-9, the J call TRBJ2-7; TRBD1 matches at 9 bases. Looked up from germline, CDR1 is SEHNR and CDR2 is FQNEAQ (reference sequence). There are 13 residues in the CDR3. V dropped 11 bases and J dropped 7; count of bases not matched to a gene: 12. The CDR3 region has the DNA TGTGCCGCCACCGGACAGGGGCCCGAGGAGCAGTACTTC. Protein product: CAATGQGPEEQYF.

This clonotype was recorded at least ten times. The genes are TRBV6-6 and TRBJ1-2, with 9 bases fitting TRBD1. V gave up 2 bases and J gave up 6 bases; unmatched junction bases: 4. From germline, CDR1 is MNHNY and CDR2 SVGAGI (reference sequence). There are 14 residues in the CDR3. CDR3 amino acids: CASSYRGQGDGYTF. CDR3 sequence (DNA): TGTGCCAGCAGTTACCGGGGACAGGGAGATGGCTACACCTTC.

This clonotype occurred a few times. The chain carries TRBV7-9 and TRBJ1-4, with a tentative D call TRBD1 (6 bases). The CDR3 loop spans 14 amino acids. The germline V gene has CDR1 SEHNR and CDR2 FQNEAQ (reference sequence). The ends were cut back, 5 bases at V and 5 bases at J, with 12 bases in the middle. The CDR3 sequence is CASSLDRWNEKLFF. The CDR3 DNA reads TGTGCCAGCAGCCTTGACAGGTGGAATGAAAAACTGTTTTTT.

CDR3 protein: CASTPGTGGSNQPQHF. The CDR3 nucleotides are TGTGCCAGCACCCCCGGGACAGGGGGATCCAATCAGCCCCAGCATTTT. The chain couples TRBV7-2 to TRBJ1-5, with 11 bases lining up with TRBD1. The V segment lost 7 bases and the J segment 3 bases; nucleotides outside the gene matches: 8. The CDR3 contains 16 residues. Germline loops: CDR1 SGHTA, CDR2 FQGNSA.

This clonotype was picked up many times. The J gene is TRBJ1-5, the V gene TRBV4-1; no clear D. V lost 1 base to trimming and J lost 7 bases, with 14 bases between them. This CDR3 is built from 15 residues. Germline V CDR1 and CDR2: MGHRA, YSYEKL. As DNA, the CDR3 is TGCGCCAGCAGCCAAGGATCAGGATTCGAGCAGCCCCAGCATTTT. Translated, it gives CASSQGSGFEQPQHF.

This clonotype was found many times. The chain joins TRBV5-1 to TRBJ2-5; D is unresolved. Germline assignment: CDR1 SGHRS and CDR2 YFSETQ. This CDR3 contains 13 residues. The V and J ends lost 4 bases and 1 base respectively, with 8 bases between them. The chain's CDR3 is CASSKGFQETQYF. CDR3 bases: TGCGCCAGCAGCAAGGGATTCCAAGAGACCCAGTACTTC.

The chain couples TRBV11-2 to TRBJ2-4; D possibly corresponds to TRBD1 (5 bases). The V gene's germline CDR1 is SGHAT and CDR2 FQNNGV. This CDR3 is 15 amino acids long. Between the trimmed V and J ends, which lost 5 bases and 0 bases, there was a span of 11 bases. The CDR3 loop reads CASSPGQLAKNIQYF. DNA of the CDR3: TGTGCCAGCAGCCCAGGACAACTAGCCAAAAACATTCAGTACTTC.

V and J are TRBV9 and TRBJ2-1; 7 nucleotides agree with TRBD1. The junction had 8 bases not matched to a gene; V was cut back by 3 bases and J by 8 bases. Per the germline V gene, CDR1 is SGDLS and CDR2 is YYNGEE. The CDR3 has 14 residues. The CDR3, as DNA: TGTGCCAGCAGCGCCGACAGGGAAAGGCATGAGCAGTTCTTC. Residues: CASSADRERHEQFF.

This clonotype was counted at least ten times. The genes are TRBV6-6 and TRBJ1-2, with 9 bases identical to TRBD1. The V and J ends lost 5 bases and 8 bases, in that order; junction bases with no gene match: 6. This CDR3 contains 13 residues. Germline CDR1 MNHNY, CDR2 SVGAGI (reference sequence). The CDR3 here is CASSPGQGAGYTF. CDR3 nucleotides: TGTGCCAGCAGTCCGGGACAGGGAGCCGGCTACACCTTC.

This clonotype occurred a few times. The DNA for the CDR3 is TGCGCCAGCAGCTCGGGACTCCGATCCTACGAGCAGTACTTC. This translates into CASSSGLRSYEQYF. The rearrangement joins TRBV5-1 to TRBJ2-7, with D possibly being TRBD2 (6 bases). The CDR3 extends over 14 amino acids. From germline, CDR1 is SGHRS and CDR2 YFSETQ. Trimming pared 3 bases from V and 1 base from J, leaving 11 bases between.

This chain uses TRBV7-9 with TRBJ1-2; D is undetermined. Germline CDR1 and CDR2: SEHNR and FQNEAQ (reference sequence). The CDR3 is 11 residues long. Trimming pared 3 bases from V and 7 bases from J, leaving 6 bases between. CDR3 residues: CASSFLVGYTF. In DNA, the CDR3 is TGTGCCAGCAGCTTCCTCGTTGGCTACACCTTC.

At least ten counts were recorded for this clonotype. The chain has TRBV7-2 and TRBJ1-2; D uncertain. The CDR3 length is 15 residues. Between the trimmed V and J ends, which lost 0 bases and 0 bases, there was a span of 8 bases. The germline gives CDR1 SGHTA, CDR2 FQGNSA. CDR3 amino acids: CASSLAGRANYGYTF. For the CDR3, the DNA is TGTGCCAGCAGCTTAGCAGGAAGAGCTAACTATGGCTACACCTTC. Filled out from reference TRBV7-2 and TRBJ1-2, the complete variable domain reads GAGVSQSPSNKVTEKGKDVELRCDPISGHTALYWYRQSLGQGLEFLIYFQGNSAPDKSGLPSDRFSAERTGGSVSTLTIQRTQQEDSAVYLCASSLAGRANYGYTFGSGTRLTVV.

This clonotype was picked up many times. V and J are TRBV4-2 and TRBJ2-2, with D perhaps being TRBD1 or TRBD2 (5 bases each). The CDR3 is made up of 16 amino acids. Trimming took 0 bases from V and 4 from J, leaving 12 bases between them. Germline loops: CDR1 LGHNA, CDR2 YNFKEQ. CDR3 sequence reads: CASSQEPGTPTGELFF. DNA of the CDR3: TGTGCCAGCAGCCAAGAACCGGGGACGCCCACCGGGGAGCTGTTTTTT.

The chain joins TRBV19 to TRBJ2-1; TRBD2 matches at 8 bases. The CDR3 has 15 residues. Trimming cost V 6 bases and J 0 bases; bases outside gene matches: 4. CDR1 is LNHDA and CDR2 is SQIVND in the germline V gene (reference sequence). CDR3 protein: CASRPGTSSYNEQFF. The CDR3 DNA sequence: TGTGCCAGTAGGCCCGGGACTAGCTCCTACAATGAGCAGTTCTTC.

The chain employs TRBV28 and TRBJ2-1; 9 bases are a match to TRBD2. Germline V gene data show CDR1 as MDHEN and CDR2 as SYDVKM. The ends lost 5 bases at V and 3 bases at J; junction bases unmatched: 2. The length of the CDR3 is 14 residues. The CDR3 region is CASSAGGIYNEQFF. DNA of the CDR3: TGTGCCAGCAGTGCGGGGGGGATCTACAATGAGCAGTTCTTC.

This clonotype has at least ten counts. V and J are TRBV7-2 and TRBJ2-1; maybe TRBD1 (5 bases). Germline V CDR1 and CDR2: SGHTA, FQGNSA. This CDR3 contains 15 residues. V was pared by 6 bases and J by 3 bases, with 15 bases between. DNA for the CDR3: TGTGCCAGCAGGCCTCCCAGACAGATCTACAATGAGCAGTTCTTC. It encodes CASRPPRQIYNEQFF.

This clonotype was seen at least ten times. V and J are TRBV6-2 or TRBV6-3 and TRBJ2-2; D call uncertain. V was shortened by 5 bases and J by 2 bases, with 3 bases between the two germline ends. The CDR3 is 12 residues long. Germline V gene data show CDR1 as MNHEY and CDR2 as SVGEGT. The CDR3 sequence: CASSPNTGELFF. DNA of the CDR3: TGTGCCAGCAGTCCTAACACCGGGGAGCTGTTTTTT.